The TCR beta chain under discussion was sequenced for a study of blood T cell repertoires in COVID-19. Study-level information: Samples came from the United States, Italy and Spain, spanning acute and convalescent COVID-19. T cells, B-cell-depleted T cells, or PBMCs supplied cDNA or gDNA.

The authors' processing: Amplification with reference gene primers provided the estimates of nucleated cell counts. Sequencing used immunoSEQ multiplex PCR; TCRdb keeps in-frame clones, though not all of them. The V and J calls and clone size were taken over from that table, and D and trimming were inferred from the DNA. The top ten clones hold under 2% of a sample with over 90,000 clones, 75% to 90% of them seen once. From germline, CDR1 is SQVTM and CDR2 ANQGSEA. With V trimmed by 3 bases and J by 5 bases, 4 bases remained unmatched. The CDR3 loop spans 13 amino acids. The origin of this receptor is a man aged 80 or over with acute or convalescent COVID-19. This sequence joins TRBV29-1 and TRBJ2-7, with 10 positions matching TRBD1. The specimen was peripheral blood. The CDR3 is CSVEGTGVDEQYF. The CDR3 region has the DNA TGCAGCGTTGAGGGGACAGGGGTGGACGAGCAGTACTTC.